The 10 T cell receptor beta chains reported below all come from one sample, sequenced in a study of OX40 agonist ivuxolimab in advanced cancers. Profiled with immunoSEQ multiplex PCR; TCRdb holds only in-frame clones, not every one. The sample lists 60,000 to 90,000 clones, around nine tenths occurring once. Specimen: CD4+ or CD8+ T cells sorted from blood, collected in a trial of the OX40 agonist ivuxolimab. These receptors all stem from an adult with an advanced solid tumor such as melanoma, head and neck, liver or kidney cancer.

This chain connects TRBV5-1 to TRBJ2-2; 7 bases agree with TRBD2. Trimming removed 3 bases from V and 4 bases from J; junction bases left unmatched: 12. CDR3 length equals 17 residues. In germline, CDR1 is SGHRS, CDR2 YFSETQ. CDR3 sequence reads: CASSYLTTSLGTGELFF. As DNA, the CDR3 is TGCGCCAGCAGCTATTTGACGACTAGCTTGGGCACCGGGGAGCTGTTTTTT.

This clone was recorded only once. The chain is built from TRBV10-1 and TRBJ2-7; D perhaps matches TRBD1 (5 bases). The CDR3 has 12 residues. V gave up 9 bases and J gave up 1 base, with 10 bases separating them. The germline gives CDR1 WNHNN, CDR2 SYGVQD (reference sequence). CDR3 amino acids: CASLRDSYEQYF. For the CDR3, the DNA is TGCGCCAGTCTCAGGGATTCCTACGAGCAGTACTTC.

The chain couples TRBV2 to TRBJ1-2; weak D call: TRBD1 (6 bases). From germline, CDR1 is SNHLY and CDR2 FYNNEI. The CDR3 extends over 15 amino acids. V was shortened by 5 bases and J by 2 bases, with 15 bases between the two germline ends. CDR3: CASSLYRDTNYGYTF. Written as DNA, the CDR3 is TGTGCCAGCAGTTTATACCGGGACACCAACTATGGCTACACCTTC.

The V gene is TRBV11-2, the J gene TRBJ2-5, with TRBD1 matching over 7 bases. Germline CDR1 reads SGHAT; CDR2 reads FQNNGV. The CDR3 sequence is 14 residues long. V shed 4 bases, J shed 2 bases, and the junction held 4 bases outside the gene matches. The CDR3 here is CASSSPQGQETQYF. DNA of the CDR3: TGTGCCAGCAGCTCCCCACAGGGGCAAGAGACCCAGTACTTC.

This rearrangement joins TRBV25-1 to TRBJ2-5; D unresolved. Trimming left V 3 bases short and J 7 bases short, with 9 bases between. The CDR3 consists of 12 residues. Germline V gene data show CDR1 as MGHDK and CDR2 as SYGVNS. The CDR3 loop reads CASSDSFGTQYF. The CDR3 nucleotides are TGTGCCAGCAGTGATTCGTTCGGGACCCAGTACTTC.

The J gene is TRBJ2-3, the V gene TRBV9, with 7 bases that match TRBD2. The CDR3 sequence is 14 residues long. The germline gives CDR1 SGDLS, CDR2 YYNGEE. Unmatched junction bases numbered 1, after V lost 1 base and J lost 2 bases. CDR3 DNA sequence: TGTGCCAGCAGCGTAAGGGACTACACAGATACGCAGTATTTT. This translates into CASSVRDYTDTQYF.

The V and J genes are TRBV7-9 and TRBJ1-1, with D tentatively TRBD1 (6 bases). This CDR3 region has 14 residues. Trimming pared 2 bases from V and 5 bases from J, leaving 12 bases between. Looked up from germline, CDR1 is SEHNR and CDR2 is FQNEAQ (reference sequence). CDR3 residues: CASSLLTGGTEAFF. The CDR3 DNA follows: TGTGCCAGCAGCTTATTGACAGGTGGGACTGAAGCTTTCTTT.

This rearrangement joins TRBV27 to TRBJ2-7; 7 bases fit TRBD2. With 1 base clipped from V and 4 bases from J, the junction kept 7 bases outside the gene matches. This CDR3 is built from 15 residues. The germline CDR1 and CDR2 sequences are MNHEY and SMNVEV (reference sequence). The CDR3 sequence is CASSLYAGVRYEQYF. In DNA, the CDR3 is TGTGCCAGCAGTTTATATGCGGGAGTACGGTACGAGCAGTACTTC.

The CDR3 region is CASSIKSQGAGELFF. CDR3 DNA: TGTGCCAGTAGTATTAAGTCCCAGGGGGCCGGGGAGCTGTTTTTT. V gene TRBV19 combines with J gene TRBJ2-2; 7 nucleotides match TRBD1. V dropped 3 bases and J dropped 6; count of bases not matched to a gene: 7. CDR3 length: 15 residues. From germline, CDR1 is LNHDA and CDR2 SQIVND (reference sequence). Full variable domain (outside the CDR3, taken from reference TRBV19 and TRBJ2-2): DGGITQSPKYLFRKEGQNVTLSCEQNLNHDAMYWYRQDPGQGLRLIYYSQIVNDFQKGDIAEGYSVSREKKESFPLTVTSAQKNPTAFYLCASSIKSQGAGELFFGEGSRLTVL.

The chain joins TRBV7-7 to TRBJ2-1; 8 nucleotides agree with TRBD1. The CDR3 has 12 amino acids. V shed 5 bases, J shed 9 bases, and the junction held 3 bases outside the gene matches. The germline V gene has CDR1 SSHAT and CDR2 FNYEAQ (reference sequence). CDR3 residues: CASSRDRGEQFF. CDR3 bases: TGTGCCAGCAGCAGAGACAGGGGTGAGCAGTTCTTC.